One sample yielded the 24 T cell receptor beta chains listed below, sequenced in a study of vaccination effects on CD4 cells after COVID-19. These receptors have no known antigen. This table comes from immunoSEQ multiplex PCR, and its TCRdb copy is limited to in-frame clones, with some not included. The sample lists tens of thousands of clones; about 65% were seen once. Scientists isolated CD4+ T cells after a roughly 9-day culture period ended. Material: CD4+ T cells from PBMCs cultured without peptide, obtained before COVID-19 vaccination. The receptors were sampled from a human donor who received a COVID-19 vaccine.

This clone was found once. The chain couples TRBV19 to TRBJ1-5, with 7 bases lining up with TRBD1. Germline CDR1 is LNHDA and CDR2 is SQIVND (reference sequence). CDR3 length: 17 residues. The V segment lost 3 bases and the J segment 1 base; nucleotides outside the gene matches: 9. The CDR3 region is CASSIYQGGSSNQPQHF. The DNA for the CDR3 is TGTGCCAGTAGTATTTATCAGGGGGGTTCCAGCAATCAGCCCCAGCATTTT.

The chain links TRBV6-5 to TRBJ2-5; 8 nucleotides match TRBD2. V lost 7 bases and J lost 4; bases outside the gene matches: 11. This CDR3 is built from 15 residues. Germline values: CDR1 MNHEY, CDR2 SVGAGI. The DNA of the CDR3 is TGTGCCAGCACTCTAACCCCGGGGGGGGGAGAGACCCAGTACTTC. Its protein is CASTLTPGGGETQYF.

The CDR3, as DNA: TGCGCCAGCAGCTTGACCCGCACAGATACGCAGTATTTT. Residues: CASSLTRTDTQYF. V usage is TRBV5-1 and J usage is TRBJ2-3, with D unresolved. The germline V gene encodes CDR1 SGHRS and CDR2 YFSETQ. This CDR3 comprises 13 residues. V lost 1 base, J lost 1 base, and 4 bases lay in between.

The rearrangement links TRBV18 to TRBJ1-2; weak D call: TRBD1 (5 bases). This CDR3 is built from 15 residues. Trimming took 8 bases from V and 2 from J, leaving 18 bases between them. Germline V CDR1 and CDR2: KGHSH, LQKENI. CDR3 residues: CASTADRLNNYGYTF. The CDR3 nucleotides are TGTGCCAGCACTGCCGACAGACTAAACAACTATGGCTACACCTTC.

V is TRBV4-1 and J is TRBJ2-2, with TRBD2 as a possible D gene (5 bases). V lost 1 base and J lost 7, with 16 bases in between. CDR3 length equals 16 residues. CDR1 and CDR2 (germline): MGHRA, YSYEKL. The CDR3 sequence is CASSQGFRGRSGELFF. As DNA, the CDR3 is TGCGCCAGCAGCCAAGGGTTCCGAGGGCGCAGCGGGGAGCTGTTTTTT.

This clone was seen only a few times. This CDR3 is CASSTGQGIATNEKLFF. CDR3 coding DNA: TGTGCCAGCAGCACCGGACAGGGGATTGCAACTAATGAAAAACTGTTTTTT. The gene calls are TRBV7-9 and TRBJ1-4; TRBD1 matches at 9 bases. The V gene's germline CDR1 is SEHNR and CDR2 FQNEAQ (reference sequence). This CDR3 is 17 amino acids long. The junction had 7 bases not matched to a gene; V was cut back by 5 bases and J by 0 bases.

The CDR3 here is CASSIDGRSGSPNTEAFF. The DNA for the CDR3 is TGTGCCAGTAGTATAGATGGTCGGAGCGGCAGCCCAAACACTGAAGCTTTCTTT. The chain employs TRBV19 and TRBJ1-1; D unclear. The CDR3 contains 18 residues. With 0 bases removed from V and 2 bases from J, the gap between germline ends came to 19 bases. Per the germline V gene, CDR1 is LNHDA and CDR2 is SQIVND (reference sequence).

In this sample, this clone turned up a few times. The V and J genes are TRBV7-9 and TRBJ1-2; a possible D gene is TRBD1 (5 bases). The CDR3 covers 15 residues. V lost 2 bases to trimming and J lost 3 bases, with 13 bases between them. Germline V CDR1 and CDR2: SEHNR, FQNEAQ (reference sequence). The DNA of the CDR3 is TGTGCCAGCAGCTTAAGTCCGGGGGGGGACTATGGCTACACCTTC. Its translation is CASSLSPGGDYGYTF.

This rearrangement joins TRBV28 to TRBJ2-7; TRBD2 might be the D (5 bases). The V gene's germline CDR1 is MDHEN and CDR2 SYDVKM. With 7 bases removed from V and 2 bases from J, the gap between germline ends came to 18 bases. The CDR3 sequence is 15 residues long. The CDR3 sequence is CASISEGGLTYEQYF. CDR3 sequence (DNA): TGTGCCAGCATCTCAGAAGGCGGGCTGACCTACGAGCAGTACTTC.

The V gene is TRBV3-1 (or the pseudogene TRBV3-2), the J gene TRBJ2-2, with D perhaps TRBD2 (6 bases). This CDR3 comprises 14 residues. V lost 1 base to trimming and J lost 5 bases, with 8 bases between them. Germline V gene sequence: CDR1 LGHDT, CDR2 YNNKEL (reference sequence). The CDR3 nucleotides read TGTGCCAGCAGCCAAGCGGGAGCGACCGGGGAGCTGTTTTTT. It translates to CASSQAGATGELFF.

CDR3 DNA: TGCGCCAGCAGCGAAGGGACTAGCGGGGCAACAGATACGCAGTATTTT. The encoded protein is CASSEGTSGATDTQYF. This sequence joins TRBV5-1 and TRBJ2-3, with TRBD2 identical over 13 bases. Germline lookup yields CDR1 SGHRS and CDR2 YFSETQ. The CDR3 covers 16 residues. With 4 bases clipped from V and 3 bases from J, the junction kept 5 bases outside the gene matches.

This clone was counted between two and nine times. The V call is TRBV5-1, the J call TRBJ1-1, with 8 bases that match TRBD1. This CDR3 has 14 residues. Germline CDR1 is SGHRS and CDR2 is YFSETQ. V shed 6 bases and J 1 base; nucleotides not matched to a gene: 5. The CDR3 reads CASNPGTGNTEAFF. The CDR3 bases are TGCGCCAGCAACCCGGGGACAGGGAACACTGAAGCTTTCTTT.

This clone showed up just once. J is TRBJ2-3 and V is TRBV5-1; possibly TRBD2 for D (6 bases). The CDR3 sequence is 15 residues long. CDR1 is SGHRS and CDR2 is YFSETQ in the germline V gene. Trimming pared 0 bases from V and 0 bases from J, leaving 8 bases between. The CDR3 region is CASSLGDWSTDTQYF. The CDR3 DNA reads TGCGCCAGCAGCTTGGGGGACTGGAGCACAGATACGCAGTATTTT.

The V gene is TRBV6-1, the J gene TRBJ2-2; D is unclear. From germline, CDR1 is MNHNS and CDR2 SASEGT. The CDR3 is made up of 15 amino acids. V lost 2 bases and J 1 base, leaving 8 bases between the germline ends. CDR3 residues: CASSEIGLNTGELFF. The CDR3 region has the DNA TGTGCCAGCAGTGAAATCGGTCTGAACACCGGGGAGCTGTTTTTT.

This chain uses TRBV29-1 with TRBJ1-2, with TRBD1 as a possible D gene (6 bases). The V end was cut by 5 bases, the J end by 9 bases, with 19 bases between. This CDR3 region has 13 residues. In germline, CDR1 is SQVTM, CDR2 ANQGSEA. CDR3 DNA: TGCAGCGTTCCCTTACTTGACAGGAGGAGCTACACCTTC. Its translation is CSVPLLDRRSYTF.

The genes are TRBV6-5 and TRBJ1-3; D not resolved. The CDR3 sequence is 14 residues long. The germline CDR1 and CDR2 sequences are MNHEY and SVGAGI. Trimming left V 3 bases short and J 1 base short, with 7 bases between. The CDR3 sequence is CASSYSGSGNTIYF. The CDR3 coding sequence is TGTGCCAGCAGTTATTCGGGGTCTGGAAACACCATATATTTT.

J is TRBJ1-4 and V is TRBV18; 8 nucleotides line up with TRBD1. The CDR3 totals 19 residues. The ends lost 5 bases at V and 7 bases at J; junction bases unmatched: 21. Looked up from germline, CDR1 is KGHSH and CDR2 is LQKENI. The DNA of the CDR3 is TGTGCCAGCTCAGCCCCTTGGACAGGGTCGTTAGCGATGGTTGAAAAACTGTTTTTT. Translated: CASSAPWTGSLAMVEKLFF.

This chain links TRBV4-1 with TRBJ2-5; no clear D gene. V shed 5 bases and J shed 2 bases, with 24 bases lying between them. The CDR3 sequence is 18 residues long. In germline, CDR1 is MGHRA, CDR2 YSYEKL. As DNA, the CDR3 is TGCGCCAGCAGCTTTCATTCGATAAGGTCATTCGGGCAAGAGACCCAGTACTTC. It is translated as CASSFHSIRSFGQETQYF.

The CDR3 is CASSRSYQETQYF. DNA for the CDR3: TGTGCCAGCTCGCGGAGCTACCAAGAGACCCAGTACTTC. The rearrangement uses TRBV18 and TRBJ2-5; D ambiguous. Deletions cut 6 bases from V and 0 bases from J, with 8 bases between. The CDR3 loop spans 13 amino acids. Germline lookup yields CDR1 KGHSH and CDR2 LQKENI. The full variable domain, rest sourced from reference TRBV18 and TRBJ2-5, is NAGVMQNPRHLVRRRGQEARLRCSPMKGHSHVYWYRQLPEEGLKFMVYLQKENIIDESGMPKERFSAEFPKEGPSILRIQQVVRGDSAAYFCASSRSYQETQYFGPGTRLLVL.

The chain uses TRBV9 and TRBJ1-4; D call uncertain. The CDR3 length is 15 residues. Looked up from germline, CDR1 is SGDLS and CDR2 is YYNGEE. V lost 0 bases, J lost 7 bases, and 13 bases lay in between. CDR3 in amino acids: CASSVGTLSSEKLFF. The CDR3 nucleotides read TGTGCCAGCAGCGTAGGAACACTAAGTTCTGAAAAACTGTTTTTT. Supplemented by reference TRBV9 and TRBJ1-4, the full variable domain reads DSGVTQTPKHLITATGQRVTLRCSPRSGDLSVYWYQQSLDQGLQFLIQYYNGEERAKGNILERFSAQQFPDLHSELNLSSLELGDSALYFCASSVGTLSSEKLFFGSGTQLSVL.

As DNA, the CDR3 is TGTGCCAGCAGTAGAGAGACAGCCCAGATCTCGGTGGGCTACACCTTC. Translated, it gives CASSRETAQISVGYTF. The chain links TRBV2 to TRBJ1-2; D might be TRBD1 (5 bases). The CDR3 is 16 amino acids. CDR1 and CDR2 from the germline V gene are SNHLY and FYNNEI. V lost 5 bases and J 8 bases, leaving 24 bases between the germline ends.

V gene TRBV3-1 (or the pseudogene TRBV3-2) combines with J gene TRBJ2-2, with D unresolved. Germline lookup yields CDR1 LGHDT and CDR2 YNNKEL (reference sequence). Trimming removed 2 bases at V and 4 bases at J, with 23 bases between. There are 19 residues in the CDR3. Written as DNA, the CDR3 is TGTGCCAGCAGCCAATGGTCCGATCGCGCCGGTCGAGGCACCGGGGAGCTGTTTTTT. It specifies CASSQWSDRAGRGTGELFF.

The CDR3 region is CASSFTSEWEQFF. CDR3 nucleotides: TGTGCCAGCAGTTTTACTAGCGAATGGGAGCAGTTCTTC. V is TRBV12-3 or TRBV12-4 and J is TRBJ2-1, with 7 bases matching TRBD2. Trimming at V came to 3 bases and at J to 10 bases, leaving 6 bases not matched to a gene. The CDR3 is 13 amino acids.

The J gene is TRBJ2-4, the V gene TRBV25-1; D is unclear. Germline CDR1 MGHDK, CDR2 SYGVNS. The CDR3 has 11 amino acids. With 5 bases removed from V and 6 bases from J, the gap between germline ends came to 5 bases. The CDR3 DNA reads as TGTGCCAGCAGTAGGTCAAACATTCAGTACTTC. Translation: CASSRSNIQYF.